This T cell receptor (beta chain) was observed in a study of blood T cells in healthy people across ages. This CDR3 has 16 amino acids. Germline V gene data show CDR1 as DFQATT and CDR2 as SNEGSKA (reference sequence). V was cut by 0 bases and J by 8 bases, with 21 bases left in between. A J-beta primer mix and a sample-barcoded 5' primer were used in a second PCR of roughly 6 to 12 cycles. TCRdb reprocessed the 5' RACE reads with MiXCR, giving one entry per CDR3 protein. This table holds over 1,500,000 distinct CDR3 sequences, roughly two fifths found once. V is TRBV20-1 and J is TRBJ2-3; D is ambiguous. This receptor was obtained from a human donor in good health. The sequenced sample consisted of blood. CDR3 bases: TGCAGTGCTAGAGATCTGGGCAGGCCTTTTTTAGGTACGCAGTATTTT. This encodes CSARDLGRPFLGTQYF.